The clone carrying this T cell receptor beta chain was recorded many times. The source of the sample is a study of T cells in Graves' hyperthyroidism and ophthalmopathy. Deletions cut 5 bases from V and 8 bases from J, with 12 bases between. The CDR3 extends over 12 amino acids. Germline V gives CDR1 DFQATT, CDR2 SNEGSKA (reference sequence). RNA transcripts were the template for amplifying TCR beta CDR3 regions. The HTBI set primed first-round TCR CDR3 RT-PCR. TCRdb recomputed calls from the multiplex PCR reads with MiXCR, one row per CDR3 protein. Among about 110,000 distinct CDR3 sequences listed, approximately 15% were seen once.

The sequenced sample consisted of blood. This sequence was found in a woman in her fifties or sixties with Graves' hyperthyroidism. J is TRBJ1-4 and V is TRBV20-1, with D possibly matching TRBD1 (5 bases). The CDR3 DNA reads TGCAGTGCTTTAGGGGTTGGAGAAAAACTGTTTTTT. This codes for CSALGVGEKLFF.